One and the same sample provided the 31 T cell receptor beta chains below, sequenced in a study of T cell responses to AZD1222 COVID-19 vaccine. Here immunoSEQ multiplex PCR was the method, and the copy in TCRdb shows in-frame clones only, minus some. The repertoire has under 200,000 clones, roughly 92% of them found once; the top ten carry approximately 4%. The material was peripheral blood, obtained 28 days after the second dose of the MenACWY control vaccine. These receptors were collected from an adult who received the MenACWY meningococcal vaccine as a control.

V is TRBV30 and J is TRBJ1-5, with TRBD1 as a possible D gene (5 bases). V lost 4 bases and J 6 bases, leaving 13 bases between the germline ends. The CDR3 runs to 13 residues. Per germline, CDR1 GTSNPN and CDR2 SVGIG (reference sequence). CDR3 protein: CAWTSGGGQPQHF. The CDR3 bases are TGTGCCTGGACCTCCGGGGGGGGTCAGCCCCAGCATTTT.

This chain uses TRBV29-1 with TRBJ2-6; the D gene is possibly TRBD1 (7 bases). The germline gives CDR1 SQVTM, CDR2 ANQGSEA. The CDR3 consists of 15 residues. V was shortened by 7 bases and J by 0 bases, with 13 bases between the two germline ends. The CDR3 here is CSAAGGGSGANVLTF. The CDR3 bases are TGCAGCGCTGCAGGGGGAGGCTCTGGGGCCAACGTCCTGACTTTC.

This clone was counted a single time. The genes are TRBV19 and TRBJ1-1, with a tentative D call TRBD1 (5 bases). The germline V gene encodes CDR1 LNHDA and CDR2 SQIVND (reference sequence). The V end lost 3 bases, the J end lost 5 bases, and 13 bases lay between the germline ends. The length of the CDR3 is 14 residues. This chain's CDR3 is CASSIRGTGTEAFF. Written as DNA, the CDR3 is TGTGCCAGTAGTATTCGGGGGACGGGTACTGAAGCTTTCTTT. The full variable domain, completed using reference TRBV19 and TRBJ1-1, is DGGITQSPKYLFRKEGQNVTLSCEQNLNHDAMYWYRQDPGQGLRLIYYSQIVNDFQKGDIAEGYSVSREKKESFPLTVTSAQKNPTAFYLCASSIRGTGTEAFFGQGTRLTVV.

CDR3 region: CASSSREGGTGELFF. CDR3 sequence (DNA): TGCGCCAGCAGCTCGCGGGAGGGCGGCACCGGGGAGCTGTTTTTT. V and J are TRBV5-1 and TRBJ2-2; 9 bases map to TRBD2. The CDR3 totals 15 residues. J lost 4 bases, V lost 3 bases, and 4 bases had no gene match. Germline-derived CDR1 and CDR2 are SGHRS and YFSETQ.

The chain recombines TRBV30 with TRBJ1-2; D not certain. The CDR3 covers 15 residues. V was shortened by 0 bases and J by 6 bases, with 17 bases between the two germline ends. Germline CDR1 reads GTSNPN; CDR2 reads SVGIG (reference sequence). The chain's CDR3 is CAWSVAVAFSNGYTF. The DNA of the CDR3 is TGTGCCTGGAGTGTAGCAGTAGCTTTCAGCAATGGCTACACCTTC.

The rearrangement joins TRBV24-1 to TRBJ2-1; either TRBD1 or TRBD2 may supply D (5 bases each). The CDR3 runs to 15 residues. Looked up from germline, CDR1 is KGHDR and CDR2 is SFDVKD. Trimming took 5 bases from V and 4 from J, leaving 14 bases between them. As DNA, the CDR3 is TGTGCCACCAGTGGAGGGGCAGGGATGTACAATGAGCAGTTCTTC. This translates into CATSGGAGMYNEQFF.

V is TRBV6-4 and J is TRBJ1-5; no reliable D call. Germline-derived CDR1 and CDR2 are MRHNA and SNTAGT. The V and J ends lost 5 bases and 5 bases respectively, with 13 bases between them. CDR3 length equals 14 residues. The CDR3 spells CASSQEVGDQPQHF. The CDR3 DNA sequence: TGTGCCAGCAGTCAGGAGGTCGGCGATCAGCCCCAGCATTTT.

Turning to this clone: Other DNA sequences within the sample encode an identical CDR3. Here the CDR3 DNA reads TGCGCCAGCAGCTTGGGAGACTACGAGCAGTACTTC. It yields the protein CASSLGDYEQYF. The chain uses TRBV5-1 and TRBJ2-7; D is unclear. V was shortened by 0 bases and J by 3 bases, with 4 bases between the two germline ends. This CDR3 comprises 12 residues. From germline, CDR1 is SGHRS and CDR2 YFSETQ.

The V call is TRBV28, the J call TRBJ2-3; maybe TRBD2 (6 bases). V was clipped by 5 bases and J by 7 bases, with 16 bases between them. The CDR3 runs 14 residues. Per germline, CDR1 MDHEN and CDR2 SYDVKM. Here the CDR3 reads CASSGGVFANTQYF. The CDR3 coding sequence is TGTGCCAGCAGTGGAGGGGTATTCGCCAATACGCAGTATTTT.

The chain has TRBV18 and TRBJ1-1; D is unresolved. This CDR3 region has 15 residues. Per the germline V gene, CDR1 is KGHSH and CDR2 is LQKENI. The V end was cut by 3 bases, the J end by 3 bases, with 14 bases between. The CDR3 reads CASSPPGRSDTEAFF. CDR3 nucleotides: TGTGCCAGCTCACCCCCAGGCAGAAGTGACACTGAAGCTTTCTTT.

The rearrangement joins TRBV7-9 to TRBJ1-2; D possibly corresponds to TRBD1 (6 bases). Looked up from germline, CDR1 is SEHNR and CDR2 is FQNEAQ (reference sequence). V was pared by 3 bases and J by 0 bases, with 17 bases between. The CDR3 contains 17 residues. CDR3: CASSFSGTKRSNYGYTF. The CDR3 nucleotides read TGTGCCAGCAGCTTCTCCGGGACAAAACGATCTAACTATGGCTACACCTTC.

The gene calls are TRBV14 and TRBJ2-7, with TRBD1 identical over 9 bases. After removal of 4 bases from V and 7 bases from J, the junction contained 8 bases not matched to a gene. CDR3 length: 14 residues. The germline CDR1 and CDR2 sequences are SGHDN and FVKESK. The CDR3, as DNA: TGTGCCAGCAGCCCGGACAGGGGTCGCCGGGAGCAGTACTTC. It is translated as CASSPDRGRREQYF.

This chain uses TRBV15 with TRBJ1-1; the match to TRBD1 covers 7 bases. CDR1 is LNHNV, CDR2 YYDKDF, per germline (reference sequence). Germline trimming cut 7 bases from V and 4 bases from J; bases unmatched to any gene: 6. The CDR3 sequence is 13 residues long. As DNA, the CDR3 is TGTGCCACCACAAAGGCAGGGGGCACTGAAGCTTTCTTT. It codes for CATTKAGGTEAFF.

The chain joins TRBV11-2 to TRBJ2-1; 10 positions agree with TRBD1. This CDR3 is built from 15 residues. V lost 5 bases to trimming and J lost 2 bases; unmatched junction nucleotides: 3. CDR1 and CDR2 (germline): SGHAT, FQNNGV. Here the CDR3 reads CASSPGQGAYNEQFF. The DNA of the CDR3 is TGTGCCAGCAGCCCAGGACAGGGGGCCTACAATGAGCAGTTCTTC.

This chain uses TRBV18 with TRBJ1-6; tentatively, D is TRBD1 (5 bases). Trimming removed 6 bases from V and 17 bases from J, with 20 bases in between. This CDR3 spans 13 amino acids. From germline, CDR1 is KGHSH and CDR2 LQKENI. CDR3 coding DNA: TGTGCCAGCTCTTTTCGCGGGGCAGCCGTTGTCCACTTT. Translated, it gives CASSFRGAAVVHF.

The V and J genes are TRBV28 and TRBJ2-7; 9 nucleotides align to TRBD1. CDR1 and CDR2 from the germline V gene are MDHEN and SYDVKM. V lost 5 bases and J lost 4; bases outside the gene matches: 9. The length of the CDR3 is 15 residues. CDR3 region: CASSVAGTGTYEQYF. The CDR3 bases are TGTGCCAGCAGTGTAGCCGGGACAGGGACTTACGAGCAGTACTTC. The full variable domain, its missing parts supplied by reference TRBV28 and TRBJ2-7, is DVKVTQSSRYLVKRTGEKVFLECVQDMDHENMFWYRQDPGLGLRLIYFSYDVKMKEKGDIPEGYSVSREKKERFSLILESASTNQTSMYLCASSVAGTGTYEQYFGPGTRLTVT.

The chain combines TRBV19 with TRBJ1-5, with unresolved D. In germline, CDR1 is LNHDA, CDR2 SQIVND (reference sequence). With 3 bases removed from V and 3 bases from J, the gap between germline ends came to 9 bases. This CDR3 has 14 residues. The CDR3: CASSIDGPNQPQHF. CDR3 nucleotides: TGTGCCAGTAGTATTGATGGCCCCAATCAGCCCCAGCATTTT.

The J gene is TRBJ1-3, the V gene TRBV2, with 8 bases aligning to TRBD1. CDR3 length equals 15 residues. V lost 6 bases to trimming and J lost 0 bases; unmatched junction nucleotides: 4. The germline CDR1 and CDR2 sequences are SNHLY and FYNNEI. The DNA of the CDR3 is TGTGCCAGCAGCAGACAGGGGAGCTCTGGAAACACCATATATTTT. Protein product: CASSRQGSSGNTIYF.

The chain recombines TRBV19 with TRBJ2-7; 8 bases match TRBD1. V dropped 6 bases and J dropped 4; count of bases not matched to a gene: 8. Germline V gene lookup returns CDR1 LNHDA and CDR2 SQIVND (reference sequence). The CDR3 is 14 amino acids. Written as DNA, the CDR3 is TGTGCCAGTAGCCCTCAGGGGGCGGGTTACGAGCAGTACTTC. Translating it yields CASSPQGAGYEQYF. The entire variable domain, with the rest obtained from reference TRBV19 and TRBJ2-7, is as follows: DGGITQSPKYLFRKEGQNVTLSCEQNLNHDAMYWYRQDPGQGLRLIYYSQIVNDFQKGDIAEGYSVSREKKESFPLTVTSAQKNPTAFYLCASSPQGAGYEQYFGPGTRLTVT.

The chain uses TRBV7-2 and TRBJ2-3; D ambiguous. The germline CDR1 and CDR2 sequences are SGHTA and FQGNSA. Between the trimmed V and J ends, which lost 5 bases and 2 bases, there was a span of 17 bases. The CDR3 covers 16 residues. CDR3: CASSRYPSVPTDTQYF. The CDR3 nucleotides read TGTGCCAGCAGCCGGTATCCTTCAGTACCCACAGATACGCAGTATTTT.

The chain carries TRBV9 and TRBJ1-2; D is undetermined. The CDR3 totals 15 residues. Trimming removed 0 bases at V and 4 bases at J, with 13 bases between. Germline V CDR1 and CDR2: SGDLS, YYNGEE. The CDR3 is CASSVEGAGIYGYTF. CDR3 nucleotide sequence: TGTGCCAGCAGCGTAGAGGGTGCAGGTATCTATGGCTACACCTTC.

V gene TRBV5-1 combines with J gene TRBJ1-5; 7 bases line up with TRBD1. Germline assignment: CDR1 SGHRS and CDR2 YFSETQ. The CDR3 consists of 14 residues. Trimming cost V 4 bases and J 5 bases; bases outside gene matches: 6. This CDR3 reads CASSPTGFDQPQHF. In DNA form, the CDR3 reads TGCGCCAGCAGCCCGACAGGGTTCGATCAGCCCCAGCATTTT.

The rearrangement links TRBV4-3 to TRBJ2-7; 8 bases align to TRBD2. The germline V gene encodes CDR1 LGHNA and CDR2 YSLEER. After removal of 0 bases from V and 7 bases from J, the junction contained 8 bases not matched to a gene. This CDR3 is 15 amino acids long. The CDR3 region has the DNA TGCGCCAGCAGCCAAGAGAATAGCGGGGTACGAGAGCAGTACTTC. Translation: CASSQENSGVREQYF.

Worth noting for this clone: This sample also contains other DNA sequences that code for the same CDR3. This chain links TRBV7-2 with TRBJ2-3; D might be TRBD2 (6 bases). Per the germline V gene, CDR1 is SGHTA and CDR2 is FQGNSA. V was cut by 1 base and J by 1 base, with 12 bases left in between. The CDR3 totals 16 residues. The CDR3 DNA is TGTGCCAGCAGCTTAGTCGGGACTTCCCGCACAGATACGCAGTATTTT. It codes for CASSLVGTSRTDTQYF.

The V gene is TRBV4-3, the J gene TRBJ2-1, with D maybe TRBD1 (6 bases). Germline V gives CDR1 LGHNA, CDR2 YSLEER. This CDR3 spans 14 amino acids. V was shortened by 4 bases and J by 3 bases, with 10 bases between the two germline ends. Here the CDR3 reads CASSRTVFYNEQFF. Written as DNA, the CDR3 is TGCGCCAGCAGCCGGACAGTCTTCTACAATGAGCAGTTCTTC.

The chain employs TRBV5-1 and TRBJ1-4; maybe TRBD1 (5 bases). The CDR3 runs to 15 residues. The germline gives CDR1 SGHRS, CDR2 YFSETQ. Trimming took off 4 bases at V and 8 bases at J, with 18 bases between the two ends. CDR3 sequence (DNA): TGCGCCAGCAGCCGGGGCCAGGGATGGGAAGAAAAACTGTTTTTT. Its protein is CASSRGQGWEEKLFF.

There are a few counts of this clone. The V call is TRBV30, the J call TRBJ1-1, with D hard to call. The CDR3 is 12 residues long. Trimming pared 2 bases from V and 8 bases from J, leaving 12 bases between. Germline CDR1 reads GTSNPN; CDR2 reads SVGIG (reference sequence). CDR3 coding DNA: TGTGCCTGGAGTCCGAGTCAGTCAGAAGCTTTCTTT. It translates to CAWSPSQSEAFF.

The chain carries TRBV2 and TRBJ1-1; possible D gene TRBD1, 6 bases. The V and J ends lost 2 bases and 6 bases respectively, with 10 bases between them. The V gene's germline CDR1 is SNHLY and CDR2 FYNNEI. The CDR3 length is 13 residues. The CDR3 DNA is TGTGCCAGCAGTGAACAGGGGATCGCTGAAGCTTTCTTT. Its protein product is CASSEQGIAEAFF.

The rearrangement uses TRBV30 and TRBJ2-1, with 8 bases fitting TRBD2. Germline V gene data show CDR1 as GTSNPN and CDR2 as SVGIG (reference sequence). V was clipped by 4 bases and J by 7 bases; unmatched bases: 9. The CDR3 extends over 14 amino acids. The CDR3 coding sequence is TGTGCCTGGATAGAGGCTAGCGGGTGGAATGAGCAGTTCTTC. This encodes CAWIEASGWNEQFF.

This chain uses TRBV5-4 with TRBJ1-1; no definite D call. Germline CDR1 reads SGHNT; CDR2 reads YYREEE (reference sequence). The CDR3 is made up of 17 amino acids. V was trimmed by 4 bases and J by 5 bases, leaving 24 bases between them. CDR3 protein: CASSPSGRIWVGTEAFF. As DNA, the CDR3 is TGTGCCAGCAGCCCATCGGGTAGAATTTGGGTAGGGACTGAAGCTTTCTTT.

This clone showed up just once. The rearrangement links TRBV24-1 to TRBJ2-1; the match to TRBD2 covers 14 bases. Germline CDR1 reads KGHDR; CDR2 reads SFDVKD. There are 13 residues in the CDR3. V was pared by 11 bases and J by 6 bases, with 2 bases of the junction left unmatched. CDR3 nucleotide sequence: TGTGCCAAAGGACTAGCGGGAGGCAATGAGCAGTTCTTC. Protein product: CAKGLAGGNEQFF.